The sequence of this T cell receptor (beta chain) was determined in a study of T-cell reconstitution after alpha-beta-depleted transplantation in children. The CDR3 length is 15 residues. Trimming cost V 6 bases and J 0 bases; bases outside gene matches: 5. A TCRbeta library incorporating unique molecular identifiers was prepared. A single record per CDR3 protein comes from TCRdb applying MiXCR to the PCR reads. This table has around 140,000 distinct CDR3 sequences, about 8.8% appearing once. Findings of the study overall: About two months after transplant, alpha-beta T cells reportedly came from several hundred expanded graft clones. The authors attributed T-cell counts and diversity one year after transplant mostly to newly produced T cells. Some patients' high day-60 TCRbeta diversity was traced to surviving recipient T cells and thymic progenitors.

In its sample, this clonotype was seen many times. Its antigen is not identified. The source is a female patient aged 2 to 10 who had a stem cell transplant for congenital amegakaryocytic thrombocytopenia, so the T cells may come from the graft donor. The sequences come from PBMCs, mostly from graft donor cells, collected 180 days after TCRalphabeta/CD19-depleted stem cell transplant. V and J are TRBV12-3 or TRBV12-4 and TRBJ2-3, with 8 bases aligning to TRBD1. The CDR3 DNA sequence: TGTGCCAGCAGCCCGGACAGGGCAAGCACAGATACGCAGTATTTT. Its protein product is CASSPDRASTDTQYF.